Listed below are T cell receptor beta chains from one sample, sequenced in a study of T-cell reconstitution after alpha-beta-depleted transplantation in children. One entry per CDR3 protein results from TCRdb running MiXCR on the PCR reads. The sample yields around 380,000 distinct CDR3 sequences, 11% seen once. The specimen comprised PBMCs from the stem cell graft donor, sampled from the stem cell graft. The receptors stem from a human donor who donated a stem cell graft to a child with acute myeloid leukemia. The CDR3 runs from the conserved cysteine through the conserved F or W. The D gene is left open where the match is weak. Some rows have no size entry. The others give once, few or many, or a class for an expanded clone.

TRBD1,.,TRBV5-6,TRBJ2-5,CASSGTGAETQYF,TGTGCCAGCAGCGGGACAGGGGCAGAGACCCAGTACTTC
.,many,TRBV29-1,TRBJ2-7,CSVVRDKGTYEQYF,TGCAGCGTAGTCCGGGACAAGGGCACCTACGAGCAGTACTTC
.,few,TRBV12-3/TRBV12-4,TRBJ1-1,CASSLRGAAIRNTEAFF,TGTGCCAGCAGTTTGAGGGGGGCAGCCATCCGGAACACTGAAGCTTTCTTT
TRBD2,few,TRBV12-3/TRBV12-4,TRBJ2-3,CASRPWTSGGETDTQYF,TGTGCCAGCAGACCCTGGACTAGCGGGGGAGAAACAGATACGCAGTATTTT
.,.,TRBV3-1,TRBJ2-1,CASSPTSLIEQFF,TGTGCCAGCAGCCCGACTAGTCTGATTGAGCAGTTCTTC
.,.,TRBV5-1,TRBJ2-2,CASSTHLAGELFF,TGCGCCAGCAGCACTCACCTTGCCGGGGAGCTGTTTTTT
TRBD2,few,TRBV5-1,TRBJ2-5,CASSDSGRETQYF,TGCGCCAGCAGTGATAGCGGGAGAGAGACCCAGTACTTC
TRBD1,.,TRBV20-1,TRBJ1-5,CSATRPGQGSQPQHF,TGCAGTGCTACTAGACCGGGACAGGGAAGCCAGCCCCAGCATTTT
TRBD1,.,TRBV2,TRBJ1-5,CASSRQGGPQPQHF,TGTGCCAGCAGTCGACAGGGGGGGCCACAGCCCCAGCATTTT
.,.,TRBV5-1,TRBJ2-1,CASSPPRLEENEQFF,TGCGCCAGCAGCCCTCCCCGACTAGAAGAGAATGAGCAGTTCTTC
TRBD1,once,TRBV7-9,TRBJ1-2,CAMGPGDRPPNYGYTF,TGTGCCATGGGCCCCGGGGACAGACCCCCTAACTATGGCTACACCTTC
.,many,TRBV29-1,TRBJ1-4,CSATGEGHNEKLFF,TGCAGCGCCACGGGGGAAGGTCATAATGAAAAACTGTTTTTT
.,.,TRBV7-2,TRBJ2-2,CASTQSRGDTGELFF,TGTGCCAGCACCCAAAGCAGGGGGGACACCGGGGAGCTGTTTTTT
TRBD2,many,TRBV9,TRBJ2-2,CASSAGLAGVGELFF,TGTGCCAGCAGCGCGGGACTAGCGGGAGTTGGGGAGCTGTTTTTT
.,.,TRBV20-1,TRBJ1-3,CSARNPAPQRNTIYF,TGCAGTGCCAGAAATCCAGCCCCACAACGAAACACCATATATTTT
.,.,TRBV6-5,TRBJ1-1,CASSYASGGETAFF,TGTGCCAGCAGTTACGCTTCAGGTGGGGAAACCGCTTTCTTT
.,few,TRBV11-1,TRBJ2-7,CASSLNRVASYEQYF,TGTGCCAGCAGCTTAAACAGGGTAGCCTCCTACGAGCAGTACTTC
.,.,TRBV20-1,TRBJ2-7,CSARQLYEQYF,TGCAGTGCTAGACAGCTCTACGAGCAGTACTTC
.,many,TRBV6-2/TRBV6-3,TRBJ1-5,CASSRRWGRGENQPQHF,TGTGCCAGCAGCAGAAGATGGGGTCGGGGGGAAAATCAGCCCCAGCATTTT
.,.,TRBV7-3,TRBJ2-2,CASSLAQGIGELFF,TGTGCCAGCAGCTTAGCTCAGGGGATCGGGGAGCTGTTTTTT